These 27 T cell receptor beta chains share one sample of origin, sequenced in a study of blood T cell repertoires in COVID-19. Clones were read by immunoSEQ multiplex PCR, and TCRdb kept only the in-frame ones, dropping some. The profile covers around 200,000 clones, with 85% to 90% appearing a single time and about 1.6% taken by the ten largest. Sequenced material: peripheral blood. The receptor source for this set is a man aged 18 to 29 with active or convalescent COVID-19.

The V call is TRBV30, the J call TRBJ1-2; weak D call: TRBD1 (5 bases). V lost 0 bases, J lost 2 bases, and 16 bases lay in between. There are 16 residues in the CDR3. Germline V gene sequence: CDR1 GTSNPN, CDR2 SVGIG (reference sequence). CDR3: CAWSVSFTGGNYGYTF. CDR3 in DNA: TGTGCCTGGAGTGTTTCTTTTACGGGGGGGAACTATGGCTACACCTTC.

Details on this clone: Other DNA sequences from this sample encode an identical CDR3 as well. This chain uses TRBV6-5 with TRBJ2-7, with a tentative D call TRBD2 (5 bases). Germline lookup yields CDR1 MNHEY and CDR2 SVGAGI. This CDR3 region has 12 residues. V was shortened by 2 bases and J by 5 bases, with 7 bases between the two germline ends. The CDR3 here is CASSYRGDEQYF. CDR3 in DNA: TGTGCCAGCAGTTACCGGGGAGACGAGCAGTACTTC.

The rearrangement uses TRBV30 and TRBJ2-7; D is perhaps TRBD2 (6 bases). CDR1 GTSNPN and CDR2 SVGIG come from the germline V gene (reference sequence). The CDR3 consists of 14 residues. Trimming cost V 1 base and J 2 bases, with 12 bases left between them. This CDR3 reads CAWSGGVATYEQYF. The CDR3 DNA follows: TGTGCCTGGAGTGGGGGGGTTGCTACCTACGAGCAGTACTTC.

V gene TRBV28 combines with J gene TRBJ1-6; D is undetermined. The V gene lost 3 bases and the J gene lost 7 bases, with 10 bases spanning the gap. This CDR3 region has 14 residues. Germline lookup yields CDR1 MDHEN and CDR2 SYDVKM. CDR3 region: CASSFNRRNSPLHF. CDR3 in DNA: TGTGCCAGCAGTTTCAATCGGAGGAATTCACCCCTCCACTTT.

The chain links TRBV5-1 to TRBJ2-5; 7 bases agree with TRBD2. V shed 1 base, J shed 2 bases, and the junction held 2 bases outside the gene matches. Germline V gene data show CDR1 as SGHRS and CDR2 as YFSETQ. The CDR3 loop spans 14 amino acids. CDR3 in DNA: TGCGCCAGCAGCTTGTGGGAGGGGCAAGAGACCCAGTACTTC. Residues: CASSLWEGQETQYF.

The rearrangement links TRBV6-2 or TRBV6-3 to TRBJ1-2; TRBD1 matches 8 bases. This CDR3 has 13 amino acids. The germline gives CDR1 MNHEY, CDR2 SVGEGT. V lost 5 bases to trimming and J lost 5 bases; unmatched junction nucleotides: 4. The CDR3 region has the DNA TGTGCCAGCAGTCGAGGGACAGGTTATGGCTACACCTTC. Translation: CASSRGTGYGYTF.

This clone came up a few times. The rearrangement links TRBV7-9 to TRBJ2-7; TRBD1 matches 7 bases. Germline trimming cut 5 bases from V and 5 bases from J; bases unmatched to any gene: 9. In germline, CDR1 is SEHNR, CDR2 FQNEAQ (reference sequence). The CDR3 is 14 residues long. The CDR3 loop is CASSPGGTLDEQYF. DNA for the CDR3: TGTGCCAGCAGCCCAGGGGGAACACTCGACGAGCAGTACTTC.

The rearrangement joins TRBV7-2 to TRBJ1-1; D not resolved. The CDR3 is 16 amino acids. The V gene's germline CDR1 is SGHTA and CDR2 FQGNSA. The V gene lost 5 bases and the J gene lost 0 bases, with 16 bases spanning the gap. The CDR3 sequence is CASSEEGGIMNTEAFF. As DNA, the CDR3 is TGTGCCAGCAGCGAGGAGGGCGGGATAATGAACACTGAAGCTTTCTTT.

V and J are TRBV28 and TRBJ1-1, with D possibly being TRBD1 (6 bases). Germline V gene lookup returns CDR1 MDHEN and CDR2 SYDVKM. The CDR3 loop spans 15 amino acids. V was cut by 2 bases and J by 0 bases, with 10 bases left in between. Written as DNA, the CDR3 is TGTGCCAGCAGTTTAAGTACAGGGATGAACACTGAAGCTTTCTTT. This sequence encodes CASSLSTGMNTEAFF.

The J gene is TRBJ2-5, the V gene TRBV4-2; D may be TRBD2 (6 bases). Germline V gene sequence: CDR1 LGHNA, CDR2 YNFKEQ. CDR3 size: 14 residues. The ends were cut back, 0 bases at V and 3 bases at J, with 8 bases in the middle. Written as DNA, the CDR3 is TGTGCCAGCAGCCAAGAGCGGAGGGAAGAGACCCAGTACTTC. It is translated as CASSQERREETQYF.

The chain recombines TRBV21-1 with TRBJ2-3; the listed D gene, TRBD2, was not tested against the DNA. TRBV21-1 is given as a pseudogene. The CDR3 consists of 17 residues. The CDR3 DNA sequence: TGTGCCAGCAGGGGACTTACTGGGATGAAGGACACAGATACGCAGTATTTT. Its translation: CASRGLTGMKDTDTQYF.

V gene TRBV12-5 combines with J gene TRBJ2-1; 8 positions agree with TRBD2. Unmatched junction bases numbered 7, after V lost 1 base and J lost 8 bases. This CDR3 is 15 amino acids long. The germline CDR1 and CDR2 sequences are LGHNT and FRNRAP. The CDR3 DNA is TGTGCTAGTGGTTTGGCGGGAGGGAGGGCCCATGAGCAGTTCTTC. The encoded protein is CASGLAGGRAHEQFF. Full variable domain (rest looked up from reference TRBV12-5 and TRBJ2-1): DARVTQTPRHKVTEMGQEVTMRCQPILGHNTVFWYRQTMMQGLELLAYFRNRAPLDDSGMPKDRFSAEMPDATLATLKIQPSEPRDSAVYFCASGLAGGRAHEQFFGPGTRLTVL.

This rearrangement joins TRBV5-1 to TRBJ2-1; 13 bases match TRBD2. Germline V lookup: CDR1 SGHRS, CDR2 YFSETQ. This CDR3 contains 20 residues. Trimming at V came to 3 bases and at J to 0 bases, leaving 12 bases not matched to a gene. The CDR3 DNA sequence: TGCGCCAGCAGCTGGGGCCTCGGACTAGCGGGGGACAGCTCCTACAATGAGCAGTTCTTC. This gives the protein CASSWGLGLAGDSSYNEQFF.

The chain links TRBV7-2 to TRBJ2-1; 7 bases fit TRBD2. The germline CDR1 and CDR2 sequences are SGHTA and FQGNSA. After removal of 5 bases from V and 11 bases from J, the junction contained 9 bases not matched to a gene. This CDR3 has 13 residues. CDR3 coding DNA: TGTGCCAGCAGCGGGAGCGGGACTACCCAGCAGTTCTTC. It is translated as CASSGSGTTQQFF. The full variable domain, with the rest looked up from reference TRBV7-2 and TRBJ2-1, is GAGVSQSPSNKVTEKGKDVELRCDPISGHTALYWYRQSLGQGLEFLIYFQGNSAPDKSGLPSDRFSAERTGGSVSTLTIQRTQQEDSAVYLCASSGSGTTQQFFGPGTRLTVL.

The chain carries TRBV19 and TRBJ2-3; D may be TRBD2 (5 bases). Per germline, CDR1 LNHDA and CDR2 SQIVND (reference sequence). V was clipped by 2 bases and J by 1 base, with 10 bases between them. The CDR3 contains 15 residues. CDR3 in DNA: TGTGCCAGTAGTATAAGCGGCCAACGCACAGATACGCAGTATTTT. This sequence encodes CASSISGQRTDTQYF.

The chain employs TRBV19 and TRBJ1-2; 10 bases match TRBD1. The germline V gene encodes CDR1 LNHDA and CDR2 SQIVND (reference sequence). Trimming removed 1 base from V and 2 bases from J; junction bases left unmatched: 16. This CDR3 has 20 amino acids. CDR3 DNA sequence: TGTGCCAGTAGTATAGTGGTTGTTAACGGGACAGGGGATCTAAACTATGGCTACACCTTC. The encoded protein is CASSIVVVNGTGDLNYGYTF.

The CDR3 coding sequence is TGTGCCAGCAGTACTCCTATCAAAACAGGGTTCAATGAGCAGTTCTTC. Protein: CASSTPIKTGFNEQFF. The chain couples TRBV27 to TRBJ2-1; possible D gene TRBD1, 6 bases. Germline V gives CDR1 MNHEY, CDR2 SMNVEV (reference sequence). The CDR3 runs 16 residues. V lost 5 bases, J lost 6 bases, and 20 bases lay in between.

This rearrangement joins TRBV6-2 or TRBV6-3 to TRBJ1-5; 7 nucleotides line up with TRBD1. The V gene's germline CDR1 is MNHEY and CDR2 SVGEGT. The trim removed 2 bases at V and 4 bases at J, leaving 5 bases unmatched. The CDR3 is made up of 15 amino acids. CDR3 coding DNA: TGTGCCAGCAGTTACATGACAGGGACAAATCAGCCCCAGCATTTT. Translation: CASSYMTGTNQPQHF.

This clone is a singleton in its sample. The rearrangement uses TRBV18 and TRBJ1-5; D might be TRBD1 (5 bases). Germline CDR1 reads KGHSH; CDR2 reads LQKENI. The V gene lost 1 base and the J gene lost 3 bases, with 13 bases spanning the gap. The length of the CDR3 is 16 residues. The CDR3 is CASSPLRGGVNQPQHF. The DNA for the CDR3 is TGTGCCAGCTCACCACTTAGGGGTGGGGTCAATCAGCCCCAGCATTTT.

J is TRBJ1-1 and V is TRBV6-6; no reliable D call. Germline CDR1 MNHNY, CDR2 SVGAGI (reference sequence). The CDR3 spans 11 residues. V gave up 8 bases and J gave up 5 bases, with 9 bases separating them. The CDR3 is CASLSRTEAFF. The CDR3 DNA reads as TGTGCCAGCCTGTCTAGGACTGAAGCTTTCTTT.

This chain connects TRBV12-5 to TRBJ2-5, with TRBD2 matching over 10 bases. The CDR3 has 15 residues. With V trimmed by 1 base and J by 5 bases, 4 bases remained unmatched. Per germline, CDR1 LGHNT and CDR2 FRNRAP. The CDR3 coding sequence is TGTGCTAGTGGTTTGGGGACTAGCGGAGTGGAGACCCAGTACTTC. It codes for CASGLGTSGVETQYF.

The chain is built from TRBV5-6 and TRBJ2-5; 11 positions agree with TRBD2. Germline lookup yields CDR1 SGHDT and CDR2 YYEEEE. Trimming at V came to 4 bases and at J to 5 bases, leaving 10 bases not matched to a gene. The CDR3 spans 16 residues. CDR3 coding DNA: TGTGCCAGCAGCCCGACTAGCGGGGACCGCCAGGAGACCCAGTACTTC. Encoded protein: CASSPTSGDRQETQYF.

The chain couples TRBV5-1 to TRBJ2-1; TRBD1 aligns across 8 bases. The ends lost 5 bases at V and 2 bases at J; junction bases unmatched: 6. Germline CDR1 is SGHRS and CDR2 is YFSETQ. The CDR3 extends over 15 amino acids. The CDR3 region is CASRGTGDAYNEQFF. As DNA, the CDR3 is TGCGCCAGCAGAGGGACAGGCGACGCCTACAATGAGCAGTTCTTC.

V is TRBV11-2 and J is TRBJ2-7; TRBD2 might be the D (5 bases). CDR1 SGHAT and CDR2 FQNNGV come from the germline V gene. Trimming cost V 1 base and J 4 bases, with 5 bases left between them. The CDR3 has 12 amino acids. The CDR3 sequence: CASSLGEYEQYF. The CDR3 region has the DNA TGTGCCAGCAGCTTAGGGGAGTACGAGCAGTACTTC.

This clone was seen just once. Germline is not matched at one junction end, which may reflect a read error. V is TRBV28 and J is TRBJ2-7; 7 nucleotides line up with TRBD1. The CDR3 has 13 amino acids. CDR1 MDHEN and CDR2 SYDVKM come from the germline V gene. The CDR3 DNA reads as TGTGCCAGCAGTTCGCCCTCCGGGACAGAGGACGCCTTC. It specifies CASSSPSGTEDAF.

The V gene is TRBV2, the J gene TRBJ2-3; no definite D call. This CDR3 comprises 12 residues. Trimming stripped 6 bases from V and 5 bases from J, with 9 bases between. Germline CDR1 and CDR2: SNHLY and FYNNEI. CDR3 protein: CASSITRDTQYF. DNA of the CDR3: TGTGCCAGCAGCATTACGAGAGATACGCAGTATTTT.

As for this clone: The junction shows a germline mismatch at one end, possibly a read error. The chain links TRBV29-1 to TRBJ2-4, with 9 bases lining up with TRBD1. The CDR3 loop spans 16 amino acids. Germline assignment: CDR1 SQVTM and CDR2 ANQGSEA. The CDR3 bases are TGCAGCGCCCCAGGGGACAGGGATGGGGGGAAAAGCATTCAGTACTTC. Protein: CSAPGDRDGGKSIQYF.